This TCR beta chain was found in a study of blood T cell repertoires in COVID-19. The overall study: Samples taken during acute and convalescent COVID-19 were collected in the United States, Italy and Spain. Sources were T cells, B-cell-depleted T cells, or PBMCs; the material itself was cDNA or gDNA.

The CDR3 loop spans 12 amino acids. The V gene lost 5 bases and the J gene lost 5 bases, with 10 bases spanning the gap. The germline gives CDR1 SGHRS, CDR2 YFSETQ. Data came from immunoSEQ multiplex PCR; TCRdb stores just in-frame clones and leaves some out. The top ten hold around 0.94% of the sample, which has approximately 400,000 clones, just over 90% seen once. Ages ranged from about 18 to 89 years, with residence in around 24 US areas. Donors were grouped by their self-reported clinical history. The sequenced sample was PBMCs or T cells enriched from blood (not recorded which). V is TRBV5-1 and J is TRBJ1-1; D might be TRBD1 (5 bases). The receptor comes from a woman between 40 and 55 years old who had been exposed to COVID-19. The CDR3 DNA sequence: TGCGCCAGCAGTTACGGGGGAACTGAAGCTTTCTTT. This encodes CASSYGGTEAFF.